The rows below give T cell receptor beta chains drawn from one sample of a study of shared clonotypes between healthy human individuals. The repertoire was sequenced with immunoSEQ multiplex PCR; TCRdb's copy has only in-frame clones and lacks some. This sample yields approximately 1.5 million clones, of which approximately 98.5% are seen a single time; over 0.3% belongs to the top ten. Sequencing input: naive CD4+ T cells sorted from blood. All receptors derive from a man under 40 in good health. The CDR3 runs from the conserved cysteine through the conserved F or W. Fields, in order: V gene, J gene, D gene, clone size, CDR3 protein, CDR3 DNA. A D gene is named only where the DNA matches it firmly. The size field is filled for only some rows; it gives once, few, many or a size class.

TRBV28	TRBJ2-7	TRBD2	.	CASSGAGTRHEQYF	TGTGCCAGCAGTGGAGCGGGAACCCGCCACGAGCAGTACTTC
TRBV20-1	TRBJ2-1	TRBD1	once	CSADRGNEQFF	TGCAGTGCGGACAGGGGAAATGAGCAGTTCTTC
TRBV18	TRBJ2-6	.	.	CASSPTRSGANVLTF	TGTGCCAGCTCACCGACTAGATCTGGGGCCAACGTCCTGACTTTC
TRBV6-4	TRBJ1-5	.	.	CASRNQPQHF	TGTGCCAGCAGGAATCAGCCCCAGCATTTT
TRBV4-2	TRBJ2-2	.	.	CASSQDRAAGELFF	TGTGCCAGCAGCCAAGACAGGGCGGCCGGGGAGCTGTTTTTT
TRBV11-2	TRBJ2-2	.	.	CASSLGGMNTGELFF	TGTGCCAGCAGCTTAGGGGGGATGAACACCGGGGAGCTGTTTTTT
TRBV4-3	TRBJ2-3	TRBD2	.	CASSPDRGSTSGRTDTQYF	TGCGCCAGCAGCCCTGACAGGGGGAGCACTAGCGGGAGAACAGATACGCAGTATTTT
TRBV25-1	TRBJ2-7	.	.	CASSDFGRGYEQYF	TGTGCCAGCAGTGATTTCGGGAGAGGGTACGAGCAGTACTTC
TRBV10-2	TRBJ2-7	.	.	CASRGSYEQYF	TGCGCCAGCAGGGGTTCCTACGAGCAGTACTTC
TRBV5-1	TRBJ2-5	.	.	CASSWSSGKETQYF	TGCGCCAGCAGCTGGTCGTCGGGTAAAGAGACCCAGTACTTC
TRBV7-2	TRBJ1-4	.	.	CASTKGGFEKLFF	TGTGCCAGCACCAAAGGGGGTTTTGAAAAACTGTTTTTT
TRBV7-8	TRBJ2-6	.	.	CASTPLRTVHSGANVLTF	TGTGCCAGCACCCCACTTCGGACAGTTCACTCTGGGGCCAACGTCCTGACTTTC
TRBV9	TRBJ2-5	.	once	CASSVDPSWETQYF	TGTGCCAGCAGCGTAGATCCTAGCTGGGAGACCCAGTACTTC
TRBV19	TRBJ2-3	.	.	CASSIGGGAGDTQYF	TGTGCCAGTAGTATCGGCGGGGGCGCGGGAGATACGCAGTATTTT
TRBV7-8	TRBJ2-2	.	.	CASSPGVFSNTGELFF	TGTGCCAGCAGCCCGGGGGTGTTCTCGAACACCGGGGAGCTGTTTTTT
TRBV11-2	TRBJ2-1	.	.	CASSLVIGSSYNEQFF	TGTGCCAGCAGCTTAGTGATCGGGAGCAGTTACAATGAGCAGTTCTTC
TRBV28	TRBJ2-3	.	.	CASTILPGRAGRTDTQYF	TGTGCCAGCACCATACTCCCGGGTCGGGCAGGCCGCACAGATACGCAGTATTTT
TRBV5-5	TRBJ2-2	TRBD2	.	CASSKGLAENTGELFF	TGTGCCAGCAGCAAGGGACTAGCGGAGAACACCGGGGAGCTGTTTTTT
TRBV19	TRBJ2-7	.	.	CASSVTGPSYEQYF	TGTGCCAGTAGTGTGACAGGTCCAAGCTACGAGCAGTACTTC
TRBV5-6	TRBJ2-1	TRBD1	once	CASSPRGPYNEQFF	TGTGCCAGCAGCCCGAGGGGGCCCTACAATGAGCAGTTCTTC
TRBV2	TRBJ1-2	.	.	CASNPGHKNYGYTF	TGTGCCAGCAATCCGGGACACAAAAACTATGGCTACACCTTC
TRBV4-1	TRBJ2-1	.	.	CASSLPGRLITNEQFF	TGCGCCAGCAGCCTTCCGGGACGCCTAATAACCAATGAGCAGTTCTTC
TRBV9	TRBJ1-5	.	.	CASSVDTGNQPQHF	TGTGCCAGCAGCGTAGATACAGGCAATCAGCCCCAGCATTTT
TRBV7-8	TRBJ2-1	.	.	CASTPSYIDSYNEQFF	TGTGCCAGCACCCCATCCTATATAGACAGTTACAATGAGCAGTTCTTC
TRBV7-9	TRBJ1-2	TRBD1	.	CASSPGDRAAGYTF	TGTGCCAGCAGCCCAGGGGACAGGGCGGCTGGCTACACCTTC
TRBV7-9	TRBJ1-5	TRBD1	once	CASSLGQANSNQPQHF	TGTGCCAGCAGCTTGGGACAGGCCAATAGCAATCAGCCCCAGCATTTT
TRBV6-1	TRBJ2-3	.	once	CASQEEGGTDTQYF	TGTGCCAGTCAGGAGGAGGGAGGTACAGATACGCAGTATTTT
TRBV12-5	TRBJ1-1	TRBD1	.	CASGGTGQNTEAFF	TGTGCTAGTGGGGGGACAGGGCAGAACACTGAAGCTTTCTTT
TRBV7-3	TRBJ2-6	.	.	CASSLAGSSGANVLTF	TGTGCCAGCAGCTTGGCGGGGAGCTCTGGGGCCAACGTCCTGACTTTC
TRBV7-2	TRBJ1-1	.	.	CASSRDGANTEAFF	TGTGCCAGCAGCCGGGACGGGGCGAACACTGAAGCTTTCTTT
TRBV28	TRBJ1-2	.	.	CASSTPSMVGGYTF	TGTGCCAGCAGTACACCATCGATGGTTGGTGGCTACACCTTC
TRBV28	TRBJ1-4	.	.	CASSPQGFLGEKLFF	TGTGCCAGCAGTCCCCAGGGTTTTCTAGGTGAAAAACTGTTTTTT
TRBV10-1	TRBJ2-5	TRBD1	.	CASSEKGGQVNNWETQYF	TGCGCCAGCAGTGAGAAGGGCGGACAGGTAAATAATTGGGAGACCCAGTACTTC
TRBV9	TRBJ2-1	TRBD2	.	CASSTGRLAVDNEQFF	TGTGCCAGCAGCACGGGGAGACTAGCGGTAGACAATGAGCAGTTCTTC
TRBV29-1	TRBJ1-1	.	.	CSVGRPGTEAFF	TGCAGCGTTGGAAGGCCGGGTACTGAAGCTTTCTTT
TRBV19	TRBJ2-1	TRBD2	.	CASSILLGTSGIDEQFF	TGTGCCAGTAGTATTCTCTTGGGGACTAGCGGGATCGATGAGCAGTTCTTC
TRBV11-2	TRBJ2-3	TRBD2	once	CASSSRAGGPSDTQYF	TGTGCCAGCAGCTCGAGGGCGGGAGGGCCCTCAGATACGCAGTATTTT
TRBV30	TRBJ1-1	.	once	CARGTGNTEAFF	TGTGCCAGAGGGACGGGGAACACTGAAGCTTTCTTT
TRBV7-2	TRBJ1-5	.	.	CASSTDASRGAINNQPQHF	TGTGCCAGCAGCACCGACGCTTCACGGGGGGCTATAAACAATCAGCCCCAGCATTTT
TRBV30	TRBJ1-5	.	.	CAYNGQINQPQHF	TGTGCCTATAACGGGCAGATAAATCAGCCCCAGCATTTT
TRBV30	TRBJ1-5	.	.	CAWSVPGGINQPQHF	TGTGCCTGGAGTGTACCCGGGGGGATCAATCAGCCCCAGCATTTT
TRBV28	TRBJ2-1	TRBD2	once	CASSPFAGEGNEQFF	TGTGCCAGCAGTCCTTTCGCGGGAGAGGGCAATGAGCAGTTCTTC
TRBV7-2	TRBJ2-7	TRBD1	once	CASSSFSGTGAYEQYF	TGTGCCAGCAGCTCCTTTTCCGGGACAGGGGCCTACGAGCAGTACTTC
TRBV28	TRBJ2-7	.	.	CASSGSPLGIRYF	TGTGCCAGCAGTGGGAGCCCCCTGGGAATTCGGTACTTC
TRBV19	TRBJ2-7	.	.	CASSIGGGLLSYEQYF	TGTGCCAGTAGTATTGGGGGAGGTCTACTTTCCTACGAGCAGTACTTC
TRBV28	TRBJ2-7	.	.	CASSLFGQPSMTQYF	TGTGCCAGCAGTTTATTTGGCCAGCCAAGTATGACGCAGTACTTC
TRBV28	TRBJ2-3	TRBD2	.	CASRLAGVSSTDTQYF	TGTGCCAGCAGACTAGCGGGAGTGTCTAGCACAGATACGCAGTATTTT
TRBV28	TRBJ1-5	TRBD1	.	CASTFDRENQPQHF	TGTGCCAGCACCTTTGACAGGGAAAATCAGCCCCAGCATTTT
TRBV29-1	TRBJ1-5	.	once	CSVRVPNQPQHF	TGCAGCGTCAGGGTTCCCAATCAGCCCCAGCATTTT
TRBV27	TRBJ1-1	TRBD1	.	CASSLRPGDRGNTEAFF	TGTGCCAGCAGTTTACGGCCCGGGGACAGGGGTAACACTGAAGCTTTCTTT
TRBV25-1	TRBJ2-2	.	.	CASSEVGGPSGELFF	TGTGCCAGCAGTGAAGTCGGTGGTCCTAGTGGGGAGCTGTTTTTT
TRBV10-3	TRBJ1-5	TRBD1	.	CAIGQGGQPQHF	TGTGCCATAGGACAGGGGGGTCAGCCCCAGCATTTT
TRBV7-9	TRBJ2-7	TRBD1	.	CASSDGQETSYEQYF	TGTGCCAGCAGCGACGGACAGGAGACTTCCTACGAGCAGTACTTC
TRBV5-1	TRBJ2-5	TRBD2	.	CASSLVGSGMGSETQYF	TGCGCCAGCAGCTTGGTGGGTAGCGGGATGGGGAGTGAGACCCAGTACTTC
TRBV6-6	TRBJ2-2	.	.	CASSYSLQGNTGELFF	TGTGCCAGCAGTTACTCGTTACAGGGAAACACCGGGGAGCTGTTTTTT